This is a list of T cell receptor beta chains from one sample in a study of patients and donors after allogeneic stem cell transplantation. TCRdb fed the RT-PCR reads into MiXCR, producing one record per CDR3 protein. The sample holds about 410,000 distinct CDR3 sequences, roughly 17% seen once. Sequencing was done on a sample of blood, either unsorted or a sorted T cell fraction (not recorded which). The receptors were gathered from a human donor who was either an allogeneic HSCT recipient or a stem cell or donor lymphocyte infusion donor (not recorded which). It is not recorded whose cells these are; they may come from a transplant donor. The CDR3 runs from the conserved cysteine through the conserved F or W. The D gene is left open where the match is weak. The size entry is marked missing in some rows and otherwise reads once, few, many or a size class.

D gene | clone size | J gene | V gene | CDR3 protein | CDR3 DNA
TRBD2 | few | TRBJ2-3 | TRBV11-2 | CASSLGLAGGSTDTQYF | TGTGCCAGCAGCTTAGGTCTAGCGGGAGGGTCCACAGATACGCAGTATTTT
. | . | TRBJ2-1 | TRBV9 | CASSVASSNWDEQFF | TGTGCCAGCAGCGTAGCTAGCTCAAATTGGGATGAGCAGTTCTTC
. | few | TRBJ2-7 | TRBV5-1 | CASRPLSSYEQYF | TGCGCCAGCAGACCCCTAAGCTCCTACGAGCAGTACTTC
TRBD1 | . | TRBJ1-1 | TRBV20-1 | CSAGDRNTEAFF | TGCAGTGCCGGGGACAGAAACACTGAAGCTTTCTTT
. | . | TRBJ2-5 | TRBV5-1 | CASSFFSLETQYF | TGCGCCAGCAGCTTTTTTTCCTTGGAGACCCAGTACTTC
TRBD1 | . | TRBJ1-5 | TRBV6-1 | CASGATGYGNQPQHF | TGTGCCAGCGGGGCGACAGGGTACGGCAATCAGCCCCAGCATTTT
. | many | TRBJ2-5 | TRBV9 | CASSFPGLQETQYF | TGTGCCAGCAGCTTCCCGGGCCTCCAAGAGACCCAGTACTTC
. | many | TRBJ2-2 | TRBV4-3 | CASSPSLRSGELFF | TGCGCCAGCAGCCCGAGCCTCAGATCCGGGGAGCTGTTTTTT
TRBD2 | . | TRBJ2-1 | TRBV4-1 | CASSLPRLAGEVEQFF | TGCGCCAGCAGCCTTCCTAGACTAGCGGGAGAGGTTGAGCAGTTCTTC
. | . | TRBJ2-7 | TRBV6-1 | CASSAAGLESYEQYF | TGTGCCAGCAGTGCGGCGGGACTTGAGTCCTACGAGCAGTACTTC
. | . | TRBJ2-3 | TRBV9 | CASSQEGRETDTQYF | TGTGCCAGCAGCCAAGAGGGCAGGGAGACAGATACGCAGTATTTT
. | . | TRBJ1-1 | TRBV20-1 | CSAVQGTMNTEAFF | TGCAGTGCCGTGCAGGGGACTATGAACACTGAAGCTTTCTTT
. | few | TRBJ1-1 | TRBV30 | CAWSPGTGNTEAFF | TGTGCCTGGAGCCCTGGGACGGGGAACACTGAAGCTTTCTTT
. | . | TRBJ2-7 | TRBV27 | CASSNLGEQYF | TGTGCCAGCAGTAACCTCGGCGAGCAGTACTTC
TRBD2 | . | TRBJ2-7 | TRBV7-9 | CASSPGLASYEQYF | TGTGCCAGCAGCCCCGGACTAGCCTCCTACGAGCAGTACTTC
. | . | TRBJ2-7 | TRBV7-3 | CASSPQNRPYEQYF | TGTGCCAGCAGCCCCCAAAATCGCCCCTACGAGCAGTACTTC
. | few | TRBJ1-6 | TRBV7-9 | CASSHRAGSYNSPLHF | TGTGCCAGCAGCCACCGCGCCGGGTCCTATAATTCACCCCTCCACTTT
. | . | TRBJ2-1 | TRBV15 | CATSREGTNYNEQFF | TGTGCCACCAGCAGAGAAGGAACAAACTACAATGAGCAGTTCTTC
. | . | TRBJ2-3 | TRBV18 | CASSPGFGAAVSTDTQYF | TGTGCCAGCTCACCAGGATTCGGGGCAGCGGTGAGCACAGATACGCAGTATTTT
. | . | TRBJ2-2 | TRBV5-1 | CASSLGVGRNTGELFF | TGCGCCAGCAGCTTGGGGGTCGGGAGGAACACCGGGGAGCTGTTTTTT
. | . | TRBJ2-7 | TRBV6-2/TRBV6-3 | CASRGSLPLGHHEQYF | TGTGCCAGCAGGGGATCTCTACCCCTCGGGCACCACGAGCAGTACTTC
. | . | TRBJ2-3 | TRBV25-1 | CASSPRQEVRNTDTQYF | TGTGCCAGCAGTCCCCGACAGGAGGTTAGAAACACAGATACGCAGTATTTT
TRBD2 | many | TRBJ2-1 | TRBV12-3/TRBV12-4 | CAIKRGSYNEQFF | TGTGCCATCAAGCGGGGGAGTTACAATGAGCAGTTCTTC
. | . | TRBJ2-3 | TRBV5-1 | CASSLGALTGRNTQYF | TGCGCCAGCAGCTTGGGGGCTCTGACAGGAAGAAACACGCAGTATTTT
. | few | TRBJ2-1 | TRBV20-1 | CSASDYFGNEQFF | TGCAGTGCTTCGGACTATTTCGGGAATGAGCAGTTCTTC
. | . | TRBJ2-5 | TRBV7-9 | CASSPPQALQETQYF | TGTGCCAGCAGCCCTCCGCAGGCACTTCAAGAGACCCAGTACTTC
. | . | TRBJ2-7 | TRBV15 | CATSRERGRSYEQYF | TGTGCCACCAGCAGAGAACGGGGCCGCTCCTACGAGCAGTACTTC
. | many | TRBJ2-3 | TRBV30 | CAWRWGADTQYF | TGTGCCTGGAGATGGGGAGCAGATACGCAGTATTTT
TRBD2 | few | TRBJ2-1 | TRBV2 | CATRRTSGNDEQFF | TGTGCCACCAGGAGGACTAGCGGGAACGATGAGCAGTTCTTC
. | few | TRBJ2-1 | TRBV25-1 | CASSDFGSRAYNEQFF | TGTGCCAGCAGTGACTTCGGGTCCAGGGCCTACAATGAGCAGTTCTTC
TRBD2 | . | TRBJ2-2 | TRBV6-1 | CASRGLAGAFGELFF | TGTGCCAGCAGGGGACTAGCGGGAGCGTTCGGGGAGCTGTTTTTT
. | . | TRBJ2-3 | TRBV7-3 | CASSPLRGGGDTQYF | TGTGCCAGCAGCCCCCTTAGGGGCGGAGGAGATACGCAGTATTTT
TRBD1 | . | TRBJ1-1 | TRBV5-4 | CASSGNRGGNTEAFF | TGTGCCAGCAGCGGCAACAGGGGCGGGAACACTGAAGCTTTCTTT
TRBD1 | . | TRBJ1-2 | TRBV27 | CASSLEQGARGYTF | TGTGCCAGCAGTTTAGAACAGGGGGCTCGAGGCTACACCTTC
TRBD2 | . | TRBJ2-3 | TRBV5-1 | CASSVFSGGTDTQYF | TGCGCCAGCAGCGTCTTTAGCGGGGGCACAGATACGCAGTATTTT
. | . | TRBJ2-1 | TRBV20-1 | CSARFTKGYNNEQFF | TGCAGTGCTAGATTCACAAAGGGCTATAACAATGAGCAGTTCTTC
TRBD2 | . | TRBJ2-1 | TRBV6-2/TRBV6-3 | CASSTLAGVANEQFF | TGTGCCAGCAGTACCCTAGCGGGAGTTGCGAATGAGCAGTTCTTC
. | . | TRBJ2-3 | TRBV5-4 | CASSSPSTSTDTQYF | TGTGCCAGCAGCTCCCCCAGTACTAGCACAGATACGCAGTATTTT
TRBD1 | few | TRBJ1-1 | TRBV18 | CASSADRREEAFF | TGTGCCAGCTCAGCGGACAGGAGAGAGGAAGCTTTCTTT
TRBD2 | many | TRBJ2-3 | TRBV20-1 | CSAPERGHSTHTQYF | TGCAGTGCCCCAGAGCGGGGGCATAGCACACATACGCAGTATTTT
TRBD2 | many | TRBJ2-3 | TRBV4-1 | CASARLAGSTDTQYF | TGCGCCAGTGCCCGACTAGCGGGGAGCACAGATACGCAGTATTTT
. | many | TRBJ1-1 | TRBV18 | CASSPNPAMRGTEAFF | TGTGCCAGCTCACCAAATCCCGCAATGCGGGGCACTGAAGCTTTCTTT
. | few | TRBJ1-1 | TRBV6-2/TRBV6-3 | CASISTGNTEAFF | TGTGCCAGCATCTCCACGGGGAACACTGAAGCTTTCTTT
TRBD2 | . | TRBJ2-1 | TRBV29-1 | CSVDSSGTSYNEQFF | TGCAGCGTGGACTCTAGCGGGACCTCCTACAATGAGCAGTTCTTC
TRBD1 | . | TRBJ2-5 | TRBV4-1 | CASSKGTGQETQYF | TGCGCCAGCAGCAAGGGGACAGGGCAAGAGACCCAGTACTTC
TRBD2 | many | TRBJ2-3 | TRBV4-2 | CASSQGAGEADTQYF | TGTGCCAGCAGCCAAGGGGCGGGAGAAGCAGATACGCAGTATTTT
TRBD1 | few | TRBJ1-6 | TRBV20-1 | CSARMGQPNSPLHF | TGCAGTGCTAGGATGGGACAGCCTAATTCACCCCTCCACTTT
TRBD2 | few | TRBJ2-3 | TRBV3-1 | CASSLRLAGAPDTQYF | TGTGCCAGCAGCCTTCGACTAGCGGGAGCCCCAGATACGCAGTATTTT
. | few | TRBJ2-5 | TRBV28 | CASRGGGYQETQYF | TGTGCCAGCAGAGGGGGTGGTTATCAAGAGACCCAGTACTTC
. | many | TRBJ1-5 | TRBV7-2 | CASSLMRHSNQPQHF | TGTGCCAGCAGCTTAATGAGACACAGCAATCAGCCCCAGCATTTT
. | . | TRBJ2-7 | TRBV6-2/TRBV6-3 | CASSPTNGYEQYF | TGTGCCAGCAGTCCTACCAATGGCTACGAGCAGTACTTC
TRBD2 | few | TRBJ2-1 | TRBV6-5 | CASSYSSGLNPNEQFF | TGTGCCAGCAGTTACAGTTCGGGACTAAACCCCAATGAGCAGTTCTTC
. | . | TRBJ2-2 | TRBV18 | CASSPVRPSGTGELFF | TGTGCCAGCTCACCAGTGAGGCCCTCGGGGACCGGGGAGCTGTTTTTT
TRBD2 | many | TRBJ2-2 | TRBV5-1 | CASSSTSGGNTGELFF | TGCGCCAGCAGCTCTACTAGCGGGGGGAACACCGGGGAGCTGTTTTTT
. | few | TRBJ2-3 | TRBV7-2 | CASSLQGWGTDTQYF | TGTGCCAGCAGCTTACAAGGGTGGGGCACAGATACGCAGTATTTT